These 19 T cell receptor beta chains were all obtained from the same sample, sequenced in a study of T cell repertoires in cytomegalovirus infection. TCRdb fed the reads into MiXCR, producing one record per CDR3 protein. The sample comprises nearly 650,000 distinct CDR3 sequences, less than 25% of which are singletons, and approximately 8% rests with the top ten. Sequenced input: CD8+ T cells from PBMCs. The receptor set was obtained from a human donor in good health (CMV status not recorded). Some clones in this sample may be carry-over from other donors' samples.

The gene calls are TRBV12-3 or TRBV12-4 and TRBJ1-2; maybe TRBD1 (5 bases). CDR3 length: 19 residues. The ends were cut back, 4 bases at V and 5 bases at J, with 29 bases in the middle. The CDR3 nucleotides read TGTGCCAGCAGTTCCCCTTTGGAACCGGGGCTGAATTGGGAATATGGCTACACCTTC. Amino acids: CASSSPLEPGLNWEYGYTF.

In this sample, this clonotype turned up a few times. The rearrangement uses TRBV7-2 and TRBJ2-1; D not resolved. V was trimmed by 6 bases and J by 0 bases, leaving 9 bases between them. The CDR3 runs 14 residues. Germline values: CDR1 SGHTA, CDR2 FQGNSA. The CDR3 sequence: CASRKGSSYNEQFF. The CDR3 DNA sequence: TGTGCCAGCAGAAAAGGAAGCTCCTACAATGAGCAGTTCTTC. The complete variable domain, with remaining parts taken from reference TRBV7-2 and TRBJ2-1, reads GAGVSQSPSNKVTEKGKDVELRCDPISGHTALYWYRQSLGQGLEFLIYFQGNSAPDKSGLPSDRFSAERTGGSVSTLTIQRTQQEDSAVYLCASRKGSSYNEQFFGPGTRLTVL.

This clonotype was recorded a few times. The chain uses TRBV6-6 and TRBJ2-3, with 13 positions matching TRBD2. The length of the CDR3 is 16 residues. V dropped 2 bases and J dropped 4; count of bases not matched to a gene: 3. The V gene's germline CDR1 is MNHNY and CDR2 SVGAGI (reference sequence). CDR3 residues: CASSYRTSGGPDTQYF. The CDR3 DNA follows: TGTGCCAGCAGTTACCGGACTAGCGGGGGCCCAGATACGCAGTATTTT.

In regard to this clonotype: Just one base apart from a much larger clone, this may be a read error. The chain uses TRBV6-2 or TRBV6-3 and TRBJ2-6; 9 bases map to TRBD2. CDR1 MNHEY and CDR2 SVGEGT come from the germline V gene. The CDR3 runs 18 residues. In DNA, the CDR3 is TGTGCCAGCAGTTACTCTAGCGGGGGCCGCTCTGGGACCAACGTCCTGACTTTC. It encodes CASSYSSGGRSGTNVLTF.

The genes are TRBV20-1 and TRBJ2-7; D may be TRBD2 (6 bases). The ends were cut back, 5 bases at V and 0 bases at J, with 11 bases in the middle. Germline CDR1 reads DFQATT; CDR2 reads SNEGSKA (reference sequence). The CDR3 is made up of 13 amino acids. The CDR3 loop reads CSAWRDSSYEQYV. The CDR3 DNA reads TGCAGTGCTTGGCGGGACTCCTCCTACGAGCAGTACGTC.

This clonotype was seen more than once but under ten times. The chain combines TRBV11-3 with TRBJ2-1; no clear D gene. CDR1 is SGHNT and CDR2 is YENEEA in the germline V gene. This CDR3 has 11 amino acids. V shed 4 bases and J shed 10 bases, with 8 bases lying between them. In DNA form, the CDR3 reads TGTGCCAGCAGCTCCGGGTTCGAGCAGTTCTTC. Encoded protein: CASSSGFEQFF. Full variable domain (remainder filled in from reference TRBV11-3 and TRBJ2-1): EAGVVQSPRYKIIEKKQPVAFWCNPISGHNTLYWYLQNLGQGPELLIRYENEEAVDDSQLPKDRFSAERLKGVDSTLKIQPAELGDSAVYLCASSSGFEQFFGPGTRLTVL.

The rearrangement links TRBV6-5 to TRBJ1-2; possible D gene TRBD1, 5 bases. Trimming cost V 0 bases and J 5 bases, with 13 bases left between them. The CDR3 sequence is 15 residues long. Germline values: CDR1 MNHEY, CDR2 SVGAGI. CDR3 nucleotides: TGTGCCAGCAGTTACTCAGGGGTATCCCCTTATGGCTACACCTTC. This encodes CASSYSGVSPYGYTF.

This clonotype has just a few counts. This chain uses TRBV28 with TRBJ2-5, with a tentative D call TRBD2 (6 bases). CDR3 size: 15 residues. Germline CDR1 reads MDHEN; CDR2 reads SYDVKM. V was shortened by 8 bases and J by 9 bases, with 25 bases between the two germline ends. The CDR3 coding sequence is TGTGCCAGCTCCATAGTGGTCTCGGCCTCGGGGGCCCAGTACTTC. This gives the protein CASSIVVSASGAQYF.

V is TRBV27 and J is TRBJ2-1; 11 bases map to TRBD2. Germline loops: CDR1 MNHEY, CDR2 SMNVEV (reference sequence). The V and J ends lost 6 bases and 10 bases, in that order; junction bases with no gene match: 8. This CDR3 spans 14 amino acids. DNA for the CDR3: TGTGCCAGCAGGCTAGCGGGGGGCTCCTCGGAGCAGTTCTTC. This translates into CASRLAGGSSEQFF.

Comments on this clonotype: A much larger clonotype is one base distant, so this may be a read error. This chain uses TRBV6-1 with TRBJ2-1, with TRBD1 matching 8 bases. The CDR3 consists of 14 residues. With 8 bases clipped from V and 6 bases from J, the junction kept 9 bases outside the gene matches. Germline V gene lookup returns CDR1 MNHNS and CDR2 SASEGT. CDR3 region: CASHYPGTGNEQFF. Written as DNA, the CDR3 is TGTGCCAGCCACTATCCCGGGACAGGCAATGAGCAGTTCTTC.

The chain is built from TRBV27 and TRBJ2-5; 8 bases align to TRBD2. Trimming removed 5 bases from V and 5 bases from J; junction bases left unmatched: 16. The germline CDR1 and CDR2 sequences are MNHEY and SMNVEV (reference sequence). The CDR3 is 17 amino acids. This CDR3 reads CASSPLQKAGEEETQYF. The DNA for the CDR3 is TGTGCCAGCAGTCCCCTGCAAAAAGCGGGAGAAGAGGAGACCCAGTACTTC.

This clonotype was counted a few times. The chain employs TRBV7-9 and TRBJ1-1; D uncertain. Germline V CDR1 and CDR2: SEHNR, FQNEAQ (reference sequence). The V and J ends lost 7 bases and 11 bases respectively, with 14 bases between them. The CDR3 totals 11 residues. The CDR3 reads CASTFGRGAFF. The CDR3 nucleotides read TGTGCCAGCACCTTCGGTCGAGGGGCTTTCTTT.

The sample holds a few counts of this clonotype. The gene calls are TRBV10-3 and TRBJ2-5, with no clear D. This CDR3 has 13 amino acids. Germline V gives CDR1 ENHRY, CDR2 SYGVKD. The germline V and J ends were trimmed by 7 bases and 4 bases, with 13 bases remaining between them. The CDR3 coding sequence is TGTGCCATCAAAGATGGCGTGGGAGAGACCCAGTACTTC. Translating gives CAIKDGVGETQYF.

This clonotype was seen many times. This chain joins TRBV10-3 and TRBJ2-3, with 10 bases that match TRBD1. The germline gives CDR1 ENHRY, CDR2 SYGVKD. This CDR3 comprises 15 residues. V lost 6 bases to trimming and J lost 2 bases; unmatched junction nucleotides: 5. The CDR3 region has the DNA TGTGCCATCAGGGGACAGGGGCTTAACACAGATACGCAGTATTTT. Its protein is CAIRGQGLNTDTQYF.

CDR3 residues: CASRGRGLGTEAFF. The CDR3 DNA reads as TGTGCCAGCAGGGGACGCGGGTTGGGCACTGAAGCTTTCTTT. V and J are TRBV5-6 and TRBJ1-1; TRBD1 is a possible D gene (5 bases). The CDR3 length is 14 residues. The V end lost 5 bases, the J end lost 4 bases, and 15 bases lay between the germline ends. CDR1 and CDR2 (germline): SGHDT, YYEEEE.

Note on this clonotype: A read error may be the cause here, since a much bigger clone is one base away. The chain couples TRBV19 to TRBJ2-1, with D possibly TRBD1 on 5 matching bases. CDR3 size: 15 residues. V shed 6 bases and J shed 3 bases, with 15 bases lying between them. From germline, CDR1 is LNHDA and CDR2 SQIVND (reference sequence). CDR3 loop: CASSPTVSFYNEQFF. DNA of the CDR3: TGTGCCAGTAGCCCGACAGTGAGCTTCTACAATGAGCAGTTCTTC.

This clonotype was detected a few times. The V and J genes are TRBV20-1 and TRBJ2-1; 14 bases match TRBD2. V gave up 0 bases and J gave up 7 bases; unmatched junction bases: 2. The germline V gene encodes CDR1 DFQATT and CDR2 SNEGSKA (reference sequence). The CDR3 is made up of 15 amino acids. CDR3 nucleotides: TGCAGTGCTAGAGATGGGACTAGCGGGGGTAATGAGCAGTTCTTC. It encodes CSARDGTSGGNEQFF.

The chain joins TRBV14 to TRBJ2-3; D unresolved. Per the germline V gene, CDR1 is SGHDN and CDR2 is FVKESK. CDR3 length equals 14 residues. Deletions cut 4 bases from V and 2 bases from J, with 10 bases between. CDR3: CASSPTNPTDTQYF. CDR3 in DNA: TGTGCCAGCAGCCCCACAAACCCCACAGATACGCAGTATTTT.

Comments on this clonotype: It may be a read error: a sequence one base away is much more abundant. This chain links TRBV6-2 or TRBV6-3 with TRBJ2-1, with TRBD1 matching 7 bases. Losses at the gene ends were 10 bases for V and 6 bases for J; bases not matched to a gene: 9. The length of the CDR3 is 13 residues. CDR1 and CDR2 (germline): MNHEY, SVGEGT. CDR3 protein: CATIGGSGNEQFF. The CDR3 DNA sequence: TGTGCCACCATAGGGGGCTCCGGCAATGAGCAGTTCTTC.